This T cell receptor (beta chain) was found in a study of response to subunit inactivated influenza vaccine. Study-level findings and limits: The authors put forward the suggestion that each seasonal influenza vaccination may bring in only a limited number of new T cells.

Comment on this clonotype: Its antigen remains unknown. At one end, the junction sequence differs from germline, possibly due to a read error.

TCRdb re-derived calls from the RT-PCR reads in MiXCR, one entry per CDR3 protein. The sample shows roughly 460,000 distinct CDR3 sequences, approximately 11% of them seen only once. The CDR3 contains 16 residues. Germline CDR1 reads LGHNA; CDR2 reads YNFKEQ. The sequence was collected from a man aged 50 to 59 who received an inactivated influenza vaccine. This rearrangement joins TRBV4-2 to TRBJ2-3; 8 bases agree with TRBD1. The material was PBMCs from blood, obtained 45 days after vaccination. CDR3: CARSRGQGREIGTQYF. CDR3 coding DNA: TGTGCCAGAAGCCGAGGACAGGGTAGGGAAATTGGTACGCAGTATTTT.